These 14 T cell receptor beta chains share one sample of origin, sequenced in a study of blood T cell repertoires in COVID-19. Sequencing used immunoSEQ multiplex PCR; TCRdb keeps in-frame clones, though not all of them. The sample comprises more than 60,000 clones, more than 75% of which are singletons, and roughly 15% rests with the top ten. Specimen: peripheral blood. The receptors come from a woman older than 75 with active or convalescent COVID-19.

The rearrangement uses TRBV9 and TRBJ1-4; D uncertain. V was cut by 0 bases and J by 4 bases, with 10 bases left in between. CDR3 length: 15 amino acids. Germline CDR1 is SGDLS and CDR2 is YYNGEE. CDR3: CASSVAPGFNEKLFF. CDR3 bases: TGTGCCAGCAGCGTAGCTCCGGGTTTTAATGAAAAACTGTTTTTT.

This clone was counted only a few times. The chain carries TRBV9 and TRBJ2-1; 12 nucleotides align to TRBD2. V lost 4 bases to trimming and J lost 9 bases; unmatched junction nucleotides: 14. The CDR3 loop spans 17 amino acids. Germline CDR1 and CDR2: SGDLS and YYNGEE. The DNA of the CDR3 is TGTGCCAGCAGCCCCCGACTAGCGGGGGCTCCTACGGCTGAGCAGTTCTTC. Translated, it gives CASSPRLAGAPTAEQFF.

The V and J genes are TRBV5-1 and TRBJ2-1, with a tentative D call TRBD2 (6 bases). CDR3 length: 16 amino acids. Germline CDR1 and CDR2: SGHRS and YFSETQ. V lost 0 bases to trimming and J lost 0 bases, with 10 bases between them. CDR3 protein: CASSLVRGFSYNEQFF. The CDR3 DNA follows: TGCGCCAGCAGCTTGGTGCGGGGCTTCTCCTACAATGAGCAGTTCTTC.

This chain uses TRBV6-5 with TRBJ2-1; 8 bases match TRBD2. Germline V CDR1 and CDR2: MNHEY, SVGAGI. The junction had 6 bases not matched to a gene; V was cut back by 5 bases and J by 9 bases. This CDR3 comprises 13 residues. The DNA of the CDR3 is TGTGCCAGCAGTCCGGGGGGGGGACCTGAGCAGTTCTTC. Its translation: CASSPGGGPEQFF.

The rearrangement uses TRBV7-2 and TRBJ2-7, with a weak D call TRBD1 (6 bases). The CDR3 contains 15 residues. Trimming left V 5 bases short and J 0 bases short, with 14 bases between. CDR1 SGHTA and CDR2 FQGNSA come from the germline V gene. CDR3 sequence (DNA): TGTGCCAGCAGCGGCTACCGGGACACCTCCTACGAGCAGTACTTC. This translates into CASSGYRDTSYEQYF.

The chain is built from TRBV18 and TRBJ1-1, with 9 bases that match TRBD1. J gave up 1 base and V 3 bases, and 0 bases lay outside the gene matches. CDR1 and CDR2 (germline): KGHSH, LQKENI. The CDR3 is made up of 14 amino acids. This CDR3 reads CASSPGQGNTEAFF. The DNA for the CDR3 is TGTGCCAGCTCACCGGGACAGGGGAACACTGAAGCTTTCTTT.

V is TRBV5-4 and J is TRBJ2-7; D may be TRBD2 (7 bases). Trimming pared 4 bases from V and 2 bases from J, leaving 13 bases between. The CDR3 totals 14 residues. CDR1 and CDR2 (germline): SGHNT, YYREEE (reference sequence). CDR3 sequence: CASSPAGTTYEQYF. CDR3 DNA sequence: TGTGCCAGCAGCCCAGCGGGGACAACCTACGAGCAGTACTTC.

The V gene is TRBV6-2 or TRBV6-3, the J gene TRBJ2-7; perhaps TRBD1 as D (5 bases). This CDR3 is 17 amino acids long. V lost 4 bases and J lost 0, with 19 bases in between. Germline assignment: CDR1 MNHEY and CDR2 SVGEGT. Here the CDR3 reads CASSLGLLSTNSYEQYF. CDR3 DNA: TGTGCCAGCAGTTTGGGGCTTCTCTCTACCAACTCCTACGAGCAGTACTTC.

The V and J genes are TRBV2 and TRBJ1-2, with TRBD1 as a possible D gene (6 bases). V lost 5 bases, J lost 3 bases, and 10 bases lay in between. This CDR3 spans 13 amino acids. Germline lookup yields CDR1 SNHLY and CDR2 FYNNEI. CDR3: CASSRQEHYGYTF. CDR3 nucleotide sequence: TGTGCCAGCAGTAGACAGGAGCACTATGGCTACACCTTC.

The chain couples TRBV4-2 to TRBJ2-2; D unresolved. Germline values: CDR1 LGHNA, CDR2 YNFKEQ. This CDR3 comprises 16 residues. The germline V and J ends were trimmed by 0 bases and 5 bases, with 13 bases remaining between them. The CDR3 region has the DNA TGTGCCAGCAGCCAAGAGCTACACGGGTCAACCGGGGAGCTGTTTTTT. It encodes CASSQELHGSTGELFF.

CDR3 nucleotide sequence: TGTGCCAGTAGTATCGGACTCGGAGGGACTCAGCAGTTCTTC. Protein product: CASSIGLGGTQQFF. The chain joins TRBV19 to TRBJ2-1; perhaps TRBD2 as D (6 bases). The CDR3 has 14 amino acids. V lost 3 bases and J lost 11, with 17 bases in between. Germline V gene lookup returns CDR1 LNHDA and CDR2 SQIVND (reference sequence).

The CDR3, as DNA: TGCGCCAGCAGCTTGGATCCACTAGCGGGTACAAATGAGCAGTTCTTC. This gives the protein CASSLDPLAGTNEQFF. The chain couples TRBV5-1 to TRBJ2-1; 9 bases align to TRBD2. The CDR3 contains 16 residues. Germline V gene data show CDR1 as SGHRS and CDR2 as YFSETQ. Trimming at V came to 0 bases and at J to 7 bases, leaving 8 bases not matched to a gene.

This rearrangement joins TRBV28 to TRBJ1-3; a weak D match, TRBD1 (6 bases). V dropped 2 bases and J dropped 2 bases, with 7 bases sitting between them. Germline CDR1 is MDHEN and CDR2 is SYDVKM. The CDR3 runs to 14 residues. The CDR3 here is CASSLGQPGNTIYF. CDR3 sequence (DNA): TGTGCCAGCAGTTTAGGACAGCCTGGAAACACCATATATTTT.

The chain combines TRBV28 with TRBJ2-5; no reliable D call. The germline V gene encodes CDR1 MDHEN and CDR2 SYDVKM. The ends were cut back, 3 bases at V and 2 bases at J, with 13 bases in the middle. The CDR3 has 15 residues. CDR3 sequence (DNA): TGTGCCAGCAGTTTTGTTGGCAGGAATCAAGAGACCCAGTACTTC. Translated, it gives CASSFVGRNQETQYF. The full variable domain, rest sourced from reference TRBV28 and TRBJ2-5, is DVKVTQSSRYLVKRTGEKVFLECVQDMDHENMFWYRQDPGLGLRLIYFSYDVKMKEKGDIPEGYSVSREKKERFSLILESASTNQTSMYLCASSFVGRNQETQYFGPGTRLLVL.